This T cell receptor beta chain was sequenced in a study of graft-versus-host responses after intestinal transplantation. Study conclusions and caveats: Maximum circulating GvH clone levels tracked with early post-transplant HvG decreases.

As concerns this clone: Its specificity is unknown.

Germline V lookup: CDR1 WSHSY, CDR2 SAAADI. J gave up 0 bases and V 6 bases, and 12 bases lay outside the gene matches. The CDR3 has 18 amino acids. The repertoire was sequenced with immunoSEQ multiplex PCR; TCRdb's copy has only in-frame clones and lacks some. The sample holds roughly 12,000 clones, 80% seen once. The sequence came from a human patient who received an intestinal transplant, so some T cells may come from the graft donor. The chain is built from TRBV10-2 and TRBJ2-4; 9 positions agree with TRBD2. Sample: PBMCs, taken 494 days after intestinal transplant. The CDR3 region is CASREGGRVNLAKNIQYF. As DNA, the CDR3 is TGCGCCAGCAGGGAGGGCGGGAGGGTAAATTTAGCCAAAAACATTCAGTACTTC.